These 8 T cell receptor beta chains share one sample of origin, sequenced in a study of tumor-infiltrating lymphocytes in primary liver carcinoma. The template, roughly 0.45 ug total RNA, yielded TCR beta cDNA made with a constant-region primer. Libraries covering TCR beta were generated through three nested multiplex PCR rounds (using a slightly modified ARM-PCR). The first two PCR rounds used TRBV1-TRBV30 primers with a Cbeta primer, around 10 cycles each. MiXCR, applied by TCRdb to the multiplex PCR reads, yields one record per CDR3 protein. The sample has 250,000 to 350,000 distinct CDR3 sequences, more than 55% seen once. Germline DNA was also extracted, with blood RNA taken from unsorted whole blood. Sequencing was done on a sample of peripheral blood. Receptors were obtained from a woman in her thirties with primary liver carcinoma and hepatitis B virus infection.

This clonotype occurred many times. The chain combines TRBV11-2 with TRBJ2-3, with 8 bases aligning to TRBD2. This CDR3 has 16 residues. Germline assignment: CDR1 SGHAT and CDR2 FQNNGV. The junction had 7 bases not matched to a gene; V was cut back by 3 bases and J by 2 bases. In DNA form, the CDR3 reads TGTGCCAGCAGCTTTACAGCGGGAGCCCACACAGATACGCAGTATTTT. This translates into CASSFTAGAHTDTQYF.

The chain links TRBV6-5 to TRBJ2-7, with D possibly matching TRBD2 (5 bases). Trimming shortened V by 6 bases and J by 3 bases, and 21 bases separated the two germline ends. Germline CDR1 reads MNHEY; CDR2 reads SVGAGI. This CDR3 contains 16 residues. In nucleotides, the CDR3 is TGTGCCAGCAGACCATCCAGACTGCTTGCGGGCTACGAGCAGTACTTC. Protein product: CASRPSRLLAGYEQYF.

This clonotype has just a few counts. V gene TRBV12-3 or TRBV12-4 combines with J gene TRBJ1-1, with 7 bases identical to TRBD1. The length of the CDR3 is 13 residues. V lost 6 bases and J lost 4; bases outside the gene matches: 5. The chain's CDR3 is CASRPTGTTEAFF. CDR3 coding DNA: TGTGCCAGCAGACCGACAGGGACCACTGAAGCTTTCTTT.

To note about this clonotype: A much more abundant neighbour one base away suggests this may be a read error. The chain links TRBV6-5 to TRBJ1-5; D call uncertain. This CDR3 region has 15 residues. Germline V gene lookup returns CDR1 MNHEY and CDR2 SVGAGI. Trimming took 10 bases from V and 0 from J, leaving 16 bases between them. CDR3 DNA: TGTGCCATCAGCCTAGATATATTTAGCAATCAGCCCCAGCATTTT. The encoded protein is CAISLDIFSNQPQHF.

The chain links TRBV12-3 or TRBV12-4 to TRBJ2-1; TRBD2 aligns across 8 bases. CDR3 size: 21 residues. The ends lost 5 bases at V and 5 bases at J; junction bases unmatched: 26. The CDR3 bases are TGTGCCAGCAGTCGTACGCTACGACTAGCGAGAGGCCAACGCTATAACAATGAGCAGTTCTTC. It specifies CASSRTLRLARGQRYNNEQFF.

In its sample, this clonotype was seen a few times. The chain links TRBV14 to TRBJ2-3, with a tentative D call TRBD2 (6 bases). V was pared by 4 bases and J by 3 bases, with 8 bases between. The CDR3 spans 13 residues. Germline V CDR1 and CDR2: SGHDN, FVKESK. The CDR3, as DNA: TGTGCCAGCAGCCCGACTAGTACAGATACGCAGTATTTT. Protein: CASSPTSTDTQYF.

Here the CDR3 DNA reads TGTGCCATCAGTCGCCCGGGGGAGAGCGGGAGCATCAACAATGAGCAGTTCTTC. It is translated as CAISRPGESGSINNEQFF. V is TRBV10-3 and J is TRBJ2-1; 8 positions match TRBD2. V lost 5 bases, J lost 5 bases, and 17 bases stayed unmatched. Germline V gene data show CDR1 as ENHRY and CDR2 as SYGVKD. The CDR3 covers 18 residues.

This clonotype has a single count. This chain joins TRBV11-2 and TRBJ1-6, with TRBD1 identical over 8 bases. CDR1 is SGHAT and CDR2 is FQNNGV in the germline V gene. The V and J ends lost 5 bases and 15 bases, in that order; junction bases with no gene match: 12. This CDR3 has 14 residues. CDR3 amino acids: CASSQGQANSFLHF. The DNA for the CDR3 is TGTGCCAGCAGCCAGGGACAGGCGAATTCATTCCTCCACTTT.